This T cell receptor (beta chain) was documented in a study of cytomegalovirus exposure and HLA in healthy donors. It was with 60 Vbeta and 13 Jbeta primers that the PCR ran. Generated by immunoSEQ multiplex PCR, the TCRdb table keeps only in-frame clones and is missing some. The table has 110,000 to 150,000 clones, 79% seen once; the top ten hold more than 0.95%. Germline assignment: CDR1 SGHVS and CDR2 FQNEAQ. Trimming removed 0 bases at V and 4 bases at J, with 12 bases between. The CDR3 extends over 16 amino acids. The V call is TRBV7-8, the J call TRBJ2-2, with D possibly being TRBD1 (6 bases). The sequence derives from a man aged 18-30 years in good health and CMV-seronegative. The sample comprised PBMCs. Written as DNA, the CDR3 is TGTGCCAGCAGCTTAGCATCCACAGGGATCACCGGGGAGCTGTTTTTT. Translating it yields CASSLASTGITGELFF. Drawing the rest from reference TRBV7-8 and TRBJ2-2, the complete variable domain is GAGVSQSPRYKVAKRGQDVALRCDPISGHVSLFWYQQALGQGPEFLTYFQNEAQLDKSGLPSDRFFAERPEGSVSTLKIQRTQQEDSAVYLCASSLASTGITGELFFGEGSRLTVL.